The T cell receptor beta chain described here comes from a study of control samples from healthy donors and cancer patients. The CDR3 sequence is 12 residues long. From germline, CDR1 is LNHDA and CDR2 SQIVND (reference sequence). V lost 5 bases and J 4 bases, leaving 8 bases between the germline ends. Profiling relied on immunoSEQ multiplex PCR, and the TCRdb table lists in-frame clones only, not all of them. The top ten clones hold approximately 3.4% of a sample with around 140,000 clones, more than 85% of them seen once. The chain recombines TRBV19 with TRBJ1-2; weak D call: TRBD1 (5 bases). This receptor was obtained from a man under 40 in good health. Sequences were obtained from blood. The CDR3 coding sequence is TGTGCCAGTAGTGCAGGGATCTATGGCTACACCTTC. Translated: CASSAGIYGYTF.